The 14 T cell receptor beta chains in this list originate from one sample, sequenced in a study of T cell repertoires in cytomegalovirus infection. TCRdb independently ran MiXCR on the reads; one entry per CDR3 protein. Of 550,000 to 850,000 distinct CDR3 sequences in the sample, around 31% are singletons; the top ten hold 18%. Their recognized antigens are unknown. This specimen consisted of cultured PBMCs, obtained from culture after CMV antigen stimulation. Receptors originate from a human donor in good health (CMV status not recorded). Some clones in this sample may be carry-over from other donors' samples.

The table lists this clonotype with many counts. The DNA of the CDR3 is TGCGCCAGCAGTGATCTTGTTGAGAGGGGAGTGTACGAGCAGTACGTC. This gives the protein CASSDLVERGVYEQYV. The chain has TRBV10-1 and TRBJ2-7; D is possibly TRBD1 or TRBD2 (5 bases each). V was trimmed by 3 bases and J by 4 bases, leaving 19 bases between them. Germline V gene lookup returns CDR1 WNHNN and CDR2 SYGVQD (reference sequence). The CDR3 consists of 16 residues.

The rearrangement links TRBV3-1 to TRBJ2-1; no clear D gene. The CDR3 has 11 amino acids. The ends were cut back, 3 bases at V and 6 bases at J, with 3 bases in the middle. From germline, CDR1 is LGHDT and CDR2 YNNKEL (reference sequence). In nucleotides, the CDR3 is TGTGCCAGCAGCCAGATCAATGAGCAGTTCTTC. This sequence encodes CASSQINEQFF.

This clonotype was observed a handful of times. The chain uses TRBV7-2 and TRBJ2-5; D may be TRBD1 (5 bases). This CDR3 comprises 14 residues. The germline V and J ends were trimmed by 3 bases and 3 bases, with 11 bases remaining between them. Per germline, CDR1 SGHTA and CDR2 FQGNSA. CDR3 protein: CASSFQGYEETQYF. DNA of the CDR3: TGTGCCAGCAGCTTCCAGGGTTATGAAGAGACCCAGTACTTC. Full variable domain (outside the CDR3, taken from reference TRBV7-2 and TRBJ2-5): GAGVSQSPSNKVTEKGKDVELRCDPISGHTALYWYRQSLGQGLEFLIYFQGNSAPDKSGLPSDRFSAERTGGSVSTLTIQRTQQEDSAVYLCASSFQGYEETQYFGPGTRLLVL.

This clonotype was counted ten times or more. V is TRBV12-3 or TRBV12-4 and J is TRBJ1-1, with no clear D. V lost 3 bases, J lost 3 bases, and 14 bases lay in between. This CDR3 contains 15 residues. The CDR3, as DNA: TGTGCCAGCAGTTTTTCTGGTGCAGTCGACACTGAAGCTTTCTTT. Encoded protein: CASSFSGAVDTEAFF.

The rearrangement links TRBV18 to TRBJ2-1; 7 bases map to TRBD2. Germline CDR1 KGHSH, CDR2 LQKENI. J gave up 9 bases and V 8 bases, and 7 bases lay outside the gene matches. The CDR3 totals 12 residues. CDR3 amino acids: CASRTWGGEQFF. The CDR3 nucleotides are TGTGCCAGCCGAACCTGGGGGGGTGAGCAGTTCTTC.

The genes are TRBV4-1 and TRBJ2-3; D is unclear. Trimming shortened V by 3 bases and J by 4 bases, and 8 bases separated the two germline ends. Per the germline V gene, CDR1 is MGHRA and CDR2 is YSYEKL. The CDR3 covers 13 residues. CDR3 in amino acids: CASSHEDPDTQYF. The DNA for the CDR3 is TGCGCCAGCAGCCACGAGGACCCAGATACGCAGTATTTT.

This chain links TRBV7-9 with TRBJ1-6; possibly TRBD1 for D (6 bases). This CDR3 contains 15 residues. The V gene lost 6 bases and the J gene lost 8 bases, with 17 bases spanning the gap. Germline values: CDR1 SEHNR, CDR2 FQNEAQ (reference sequence). The CDR3 spells CASRSQGTVHSPLHF. In nucleotides, the CDR3 is TGTGCCAGCAGATCCCAGGGGACGGTGCATTCACCCCTCCACTTT.

This clonotype appeared many times. The V and J genes are TRBV7-2 and TRBJ1-6; D may be TRBD1 (5 bases). V was trimmed by 3 bases and J by 14 bases, leaving 17 bases between them. In germline, CDR1 is SGHTA, CDR2 FQGNSA. The CDR3 covers 14 residues. CDR3 nucleotides: TGTGCCAGCAGCTTGTCTGGGGCCGTGAGTACCCTCCACTTT. Translation: CASSLSGAVSTLHF.

This clonotype was seen more than once but under ten times. V and J are TRBV12-3 or TRBV12-4 and TRBJ2-5, with TRBD2 identical over 7 bases. The CDR3 runs 18 residues. J lost 4 bases, V lost 3 bases, and 17 bases had no gene match. CDR3 sequence reads: CASSFYRAPHPGGETQYF. The CDR3 DNA sequence: TGTGCCAGCAGTTTCTACCGGGCCCCACACCCGGGGGGAGAGACCCAGTACTTC.

The chain couples TRBV6-6 to TRBJ2-4; maybe TRBD1 (6 bases). Germline values: CDR1 MNHNY, CDR2 SVGAGI (reference sequence). The V end was cut by 6 bases, the J end by 7 bases, with 10 bases between. The CDR3 has 12 amino acids. The CDR3: CASRDSQNIQYF. For the CDR3, the DNA is TGTGCCAGCAGGGACAGCCAGAACATTCAGTACTTC.

This chain connects TRBV27 to TRBJ2-5; 7 positions match TRBD2. CDR1 is MNHEY and CDR2 is SMNVEV in the germline V gene (reference sequence). Trimming took 5 bases from V and 9 from J; bases not matched to a gene: 9. This CDR3 is 13 amino acids long. CDR3 coding DNA: TGTGCCAGCAGTCTCGTGACTAGCCTGCCCCAGTACTTC. Translating gives CASSLVTSLPQYF.

V usage is TRBV18 and J usage is TRBJ1-1; tentative D call: TRBD1 (5 bases). Germline CDR1 reads KGHSH; CDR2 reads LQKENI. The germline V and J ends were trimmed by 0 bases and 3 bases, with 11 bases remaining between them. This CDR3 spans 15 amino acids. CDR3 nucleotide sequence: TGTGCCAGCTCACCACCGGCAGGGCCTGACACTGAAGCTTTCTTT. It codes for CASSPPAGPDTEAFF. Using reference TRBV18 and TRBJ1-1 for the parts outside the CDR3, the full variable domain is NAGVMQNPRHLVRRRGQEARLRCSPMKGHSHVYWYRQLPEEGLKFMVYLQKENIIDESGMPKERFSAEFPKEGPSILRIQQVVRGDSAAYFCASSPPAGPDTEAFFGQGTRLTVV.

This clonotype was counted only a few times. The chain recombines TRBV20-1 with TRBJ1-2; D may be TRBD1 (6 bases). CDR3 length: 14 amino acids. Germline CDR1 DFQATT, CDR2 SNEGSKA (reference sequence). Between the trimmed V and J ends, which lost 0 bases and 4 bases, there was a span of 12 bases. The CDR3 here is CSARDRDKIYGYTF. Here the CDR3 DNA reads TGCAGTGCTAGAGATCGGGACAAAATCTATGGCTACACCTTC.

J is TRBJ2-7 and V is TRBV7-2; 12 nucleotides match TRBD2. Germline-derived CDR1 and CDR2 are SGHTA and FQGNSA. Germline trimming cut 5 bases from V and 6 bases from J; bases unmatched to any gene: 5. The CDR3 totals 14 residues. CDR3 in amino acids: CASSQGLAGTEQYF. CDR3 DNA sequence: TGTGCCAGCAGCCAGGGACTAGCGGGCACCGAGCAGTACTTC.